These 2 T cell receptor beta chains originate from one sample sequenced in a study of blood T cell repertoires in COVID-19. Clones were read by immunoSEQ multiplex PCR, and TCRdb kept only the in-frame ones, dropping some. The sample lists 60,000 to 75,000 clones; around 90% were seen once. Sequenced: peripheral blood. The receptors shown here come from a human donor in a cohort sampled during active COVID-19.

CDR3 nucleotides: TGCAGCGTTGCCAGGACAGATACGCAGTATTTT. Its protein is CSVARTDTQYF. The V and J genes are TRBV29-1 and TRBJ2-3; the D is unclear. This CDR3 is 11 amino acids long. CDR1 and CDR2 (germline): SQVTM, ANQGSEA. Trimming took 4 bases from V and 3 from J, leaving 5 bases between them.

CDR3 residues: CASSLGWQNNQPQHF. CDR3 DNA sequence: TGTGCCAGCAGTTTAGGTTGGCAGAACAATCAGCCCCAGCATTTT. V usage is TRBV28 and J usage is TRBJ1-5; D ambiguous. The V gene lost 2 bases and the J gene lost 3 bases, with 11 bases spanning the gap. The CDR3 extends over 15 amino acids. Germline CDR1 is MDHEN and CDR2 is SYDVKM.